Shown below are 3 T cell receptor beta chains from a single sample sequenced in a study of cytomegalovirus exposure and HLA in healthy donors (dated by TCRdb to about 2017). The library was generated by the immunoSEQ multiplex PCR assay. For the multiplex PCR, a mixture combining 60 forward primers for TCR Vbeta segments and 13 reverse primers for TCR Jbeta segments was used. Imported from immuneACCESS, the table was reduced by TCRdb to in-frame sequences with V and J called. These copies leave out some clones; in studies compared against another copy, an unresolved V gene accounts for under half, and the cause of the remainder is not known. Within this sample are some 40,000 clones, with over 70% of them counted one time only. The ten largest account for 2.7% of the sample. Sample: PBMCs. These receptors all come from a man between 45 and 60 years old in good health and CMV-seronegative.

This clone showed up just a few times. CDR3 DNA sequence: TGTGCCAGCAGCTTAAGTACAGGGGGGGGAGAAAAACTGTTTTTT. This translates into CASSLSTGGGEKLFF. The chain has TRBV11-2 and TRBJ1-4, with 8 nucleotides matching TRBD1. The V segment lost 2 bases and the J segment 8 bases; nucleotides outside the gene matches: 7. Germline V lookup: CDR1 SGHAT, CDR2 FQNNGV. This CDR3 has 15 residues.

The genes are TRBV7-3 and TRBJ2-1, with TRBD2 as a possible D gene (6 bases). V was clipped by 2 bases and J by 7 bases, with 15 bases between them. Germline loops: CDR1 SGHTA, CDR2 FQGTGA. The CDR3 has 15 amino acids. CDR3 bases: TGTGCCAGCAGCTTAGCCGGGACTGGGGGTAATGAGCAGTTCTTC. Its protein is CASSLAGTGGNEQFF. Supplemented by reference TRBV7-3 and TRBJ2-1, the full variable domain reads GAGVSQTPSNKVTEKGKYVELRCDPISGHTALYWYRQSLGQGPEFLIYFQGTGAADDSGLPNDRFFAVRPEGSVSTLKIQRTERGDSAVYLCASSLAGTGGNEQFFGPGTRLTVL.

V and J are TRBV5-1 and TRBJ1-4; D perhaps matches TRBD1 (6 bases). CDR3 length equals 14 residues. CDR1 and CDR2 (germline): SGHRS, YFSETQ. Trimming stripped 4 bases from V and 4 bases from J, with 11 bases between. The CDR3 bases are TGCGCCAGCAGCGTACAGGGATATAATGAAAAACTGTTTTTT. Its translation: CASSVQGYNEKLFF.